This TCR beta chain was captured in a study of T cell changes during pregnancy in multiple sclerosis. There are 12 residues in the CDR3. The ends were cut back, 2 bases at V and 7 bases at J, with 12 bases in the middle. The V gene's germline CDR1 is GTSNPN and CDR2 SVGIG (reference sequence). Sequencing used immunoSEQ multiplex PCR; TCRdb keeps in-frame clones, though not all of them. The repertoire holds tens of thousands of clones, with 90% to 95% as singletons. The chain combines TRBV30 with TRBJ2-7, with D perhaps TRBD2 (5 bases). The receptor was derived from a female donor in good health, enrolled as a control in a pregnancy study. Specimen: CD4+ T cells from peripheral blood mononuclear cells, collected in the third trimester of pregnancy. The CDR3 loop reads CAWSPGRREQYF. DNA for the CDR3: TGTGCCTGGAGTCCCGGTAGGAGGGAGCAGTACTTC.